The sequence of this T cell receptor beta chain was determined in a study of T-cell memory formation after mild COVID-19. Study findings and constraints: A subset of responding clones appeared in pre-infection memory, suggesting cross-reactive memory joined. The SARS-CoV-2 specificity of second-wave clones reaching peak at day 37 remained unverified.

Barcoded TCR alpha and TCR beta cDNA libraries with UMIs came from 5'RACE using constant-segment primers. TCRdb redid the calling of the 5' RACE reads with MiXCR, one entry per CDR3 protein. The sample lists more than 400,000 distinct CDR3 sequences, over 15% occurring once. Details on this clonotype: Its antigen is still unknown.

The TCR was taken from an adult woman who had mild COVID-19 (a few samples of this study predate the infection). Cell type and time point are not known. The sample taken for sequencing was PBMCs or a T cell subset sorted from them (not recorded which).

The CDR3 sequence: CASSLSQGVVEETQYF. The CDR3 DNA sequence: TGCGCCAGCAGCTTGTCTCAAGGGGTGGTAGAAGAGACCCAGTACTTC. The chain uses TRBV5-1 and TRBJ2-5; TRBD1 is a possible D gene (5 bases). Germline V gene data show CDR1 as SGHRS and CDR2 as YFSETQ. The CDR3 loop spans 16 amino acids. Trimming shortened V by 1 base and J by 3 bases, and 16 bases separated the two germline ends.